The clone carrying this T cell receptor beta chain turned up a few times. Its specificity is unknown. TCRB transcripts that were expressed got sequenced, as all of the isolated RNA had been reverse transcribed. Only in-frame clones appear in the TCRdb table, and some are missing; sequencing was by immunoSEQ multiplex PCR. The table shows roughly 400,000 clones, with approximately 16% occurring only once. Germline CDR1 MGHRA, CDR2 YSYEKL. The CDR3 extends over 17 amino acids. J was trimmed by 5 bases and V by 4 bases; bases with no gene match: 15. This sample was taken from a study of beta chain features in type 1 diabetes. Study-wide results and caveats: Naive, central memory and Treg TCRB repertoires seemed to resemble each other more closely in patients than they did in healthy donors.

Source material: naive CD4+ T cells from blood. The TCR sequence derives from a young woman in good health. This chain links TRBV4-1 with TRBJ2-5; 8 bases match TRBD2. CDR3 coding DNA: TGCGCCAGCAGCCCTCAGGACGGGACTAGGGCCAGGGAGACCCAGTACTTC. It translates to CASSPQDGTRARETQYF.